Reported below is one T cell receptor beta chain. Its antigen remains unknown. Method: immunoSEQ multiplex PCR; TCRdb's copy keeps in-frame clones and lacks some. Of roughly 120,000 clones listed, around 89% are singletons. The data stem from a study of T cell responses to AZD1222 COVID-19 vaccine. Study observations and caveats: The study sampled repertoires only after the peak T cell response. Clonal diversity was possibly underestimated, and white British individuals and females predominated among donors.

CDR3 length: 19 amino acids. The rearrangement joins TRBV1 to TRBJ1-2; the table's D call, TRBD1, has no DNA check behind it. TRBV1 is an annotated pseudogene. This receptor was identified in an adult in good health. The sample here was peripheral blood, taken on day 0 of AZD1222 vaccination. The DNA for the CDR3 is TGCACCAGCAGCCAAGATCCAGAGGCAATGGGACAGCTGAACTATGGCTACACCTTC. It codes for CTSSQDPEAMGQLNYGYTF.